This TCR beta chain was retrieved from a study of OX40 agonist ivuxolimab in advanced cancers. Regarding the complete study: Ivuxolimab was a fully human IgG2 agonistic monoclonal antibody targeting the costimulatory receptor OX40 (CD134). Patients were allowed to have had prior anti-PD-1, anti-PD-L1 or anti-CTLA-4 therapy, and around 40% of the dose-escalation patients had previously received checkpoint inhibitors. Intravenous ivuxolimab was administered to patients every 2 weeks at six dose levels: 0.01, 0.1, 0.3, 1.5, 3 and 10 mg/kg. The monotherapy dose-escalation portion (N of about 50 patients) of the phase I ivuxolimab trial is reported in the paper. Partial responses occurred in three dose-escalation patients: two with cutaneous melanoma and one with hepatocellular carcinoma. Of the roughly 52 dose-escalation patients, hepatocellular carcinoma was present in around 20, melanoma in some 15, renal cell carcinoma in 9 and head and neck cancer in 9. In the dose-escalation cohort, roughly 82% of patients were male, and the mean age was roughly 56 years with a range of about 20 to 90. Peripheral TCRbeta sequencing aimed to test whether ivuxolimab altered TCR sequence diversity and caused clonal T-cell expansion. Study-wide findings and limitations: In the 0.1-3.0 mg/kg groups, partial responders were among the patients with the lowest normalized peripheral clonal expansion, particularly in CD8+ T cells. The antigen specificity of the peripheral T cells that underwent clonal expansion was not determined. At doses of 0.1 to 3.0 mg/kg, clonal expansion of both CD4+ and CD8+ T cells in blood was seen between baseline and week 6. After ivuxolimab, expanded clones were on average more numerous among CD8+ T cells than among CD4+ T cells. Low levels of normalized T-cell clonal expansion were also seen in some patients who did not respond.

To sequence the TCRbeta CDR3 region, genomic DNA was isolated from the sorted cells. The immunoSEQ Assay was used for sequencing of TCRbeta CDR3 regions. In TCRdb, the immuneACCESS table is reduced to in-frame sequences with V and J assigned. These tables do not hold every clone; where another copy was compared, an unresolved V gene accounts for under half, and the others remain unexplained. Recorded for this sample are about 75,000 clones; over 85% of them occurred a single time. The ten largest clones add up to under 0.4% of the sample. CDR1 and CDR2 (SGHVS, FNYEAQ) derive from the germline V gene. V has 1 base trimmed and J has 3 bases trimmed; junction bases matching no gene number 6. The CDR3 runs 15 residues from the cysteine to the phenylalanine. Left in the record is the CDR3 DNA by itself, 45 bases read in frame from the first base. As concerns this clone: Its antigen is currently not known. No base quality information exists; no much larger clone differs at one position.

The trial excluded patients who had a history of autoimmune disease or who were on systemic immunosuppression. Peripheral blood for TCR sequencing was collected from all dose cohorts at baseline, on cycle 4 day 1, and on cycle 7 day 1. Samples came from an open-label, multicenter, first-in-human phase I dose-escalation trial of ivuxolimab. Adults with locally advanced or metastatic melanoma, renal cell, hepatocellular, or head and neck squamous cell carcinoma were enrolled in the trial. Before TCR sequencing, CD4+ T cells and CD8+ T cells from peripheral blood were sorted into separate populations.

The source is an adult with an advanced solid tumor such as melanoma, head and neck, liver or kidney cancer. The chain is made from TRBV7-6 and TRBJ2-7, with 7 bases in between that match TRBD1. Sequencing was performed on CD4+ or CD8+ T cells sorted from blood, taken in a trial of the OX40 agonist ivuxolimab. The DNA sequence is as follows: TGTGCCAGCAGCTTAGGAAGGGGGCTATTCTACGAGCAGTACTTC. Its translation is CASSLGRGLFYEQYF.